This TCR beta chain was sequenced in a study of T cell changes during pregnancy in multiple sclerosis. CDR1 SGHVS and CDR2 FQNEAQ come from the germline V gene. V was cut by 3 bases and J by 2 bases, with 16 bases left in between. This CDR3 region has 16 residues. Only in-frame clones appear in the TCRdb table, and some are missing; sequencing was by immunoSEQ multiplex PCR. The data show tens of thousands of clones, around nine tenths seen once. V gene TRBV7-8 combines with J gene TRBJ2-5; tentatively, D is TRBD1 (6 bases). This specimen consisted of CD4+ T cells from peripheral blood mononuclear cells, obtained in the first trimester of pregnancy. This sequence was found in a female donor in good health, enrolled as a control in a pregnancy study. CDR3 coding DNA: TGTGCCAGCAGCTTTGGGTCACCAAGGGGGCAAGAGACCCAGTACTTC. As protein: CASSFGSPRGQETQYF.